The present T cell receptor (beta chain) was sequenced within a study of shared clonotypes between healthy human individuals. Study in general: Per-donor plates numbered three CD4 naive, three CD4 memory, two CD8 naive and one CD8 memory.

The CDR3 loop spans 13 amino acids. V was cut by 3 bases and J by 4 bases, with 10 bases left in between. Germline CDR1 is ENHRY and CDR2 is SYGVKD. Overall study results and limits: The sole specimen, blood, was sampled, and tissue repertoires likely differ.

On this clone: Antigen specificity is unknown.

Per sorted-subset replicate PCR, input was approximately 200 ng DNA, representing roughly 28,000 T cell genomes. The method was immunoSEQ multiplex PCR; TCRdb's version includes in-frame clones alone and lacks a portion of them. The sample shows millions of clones, 85% to 95% of them seen only once. Positive CCR7 selection of CD45RO-negative cells yielded the naive CD8 cells, and terminally differentiated effector memory CD45RA+ cells were excluded. The TCR sequence derives from a man aged 18 to 30 in good health. The sample comprised naive CD8+ T cells sorted from blood. This chain joins TRBV10-3 and TRBJ2-7; D not resolved. CDR3 sequence reads: CAISDLNQYEQYF. DNA for the CDR3: TGTGCCATCAGTGATTTGAACCAATACGAGCAGTACTTC.